This T cell receptor beta chain was sequenced during a study of cytomegalovirus exposure and HLA in healthy donors. Findings and caveats of the study: Among TCR beta chains, those listed as cytomegalovirus-associated numbered about 150. Reportedly, diagnosis of cytomegalovirus status by the classifier showed high specificity and sensitivity.

The study drew the donors from its 120-subject validation cohort, separate from the approximately 700-subject first cohort. TCRdb's copy holds only in-frame clones and misses some; the assay was immunoSEQ multiplex PCR. In the table there are more than 95,000 clones, roughly 88% of which are singletons. Worth noting for this clone: No antigen is known for it.

The sequencing input was PBMCs. This receptor was identified in a man aged 18 to 29 in good health and CMV-seronegative.

The CDR3: CASMFLAAIEIGPYF. Written as DNA, the CDR3 is TGTGCCAGCATGTTTTTGGCAGCGATTGAAATAGGCCCGTACTTC. The chain has TRBV2 and TRBJ2-7; D not certain. V shed 7 bases and J shed 12 bases, with 28 bases lying between them. The CDR3 is 15 amino acids. Germline lookup yields CDR1 SNHLY and CDR2 FYNNEI.